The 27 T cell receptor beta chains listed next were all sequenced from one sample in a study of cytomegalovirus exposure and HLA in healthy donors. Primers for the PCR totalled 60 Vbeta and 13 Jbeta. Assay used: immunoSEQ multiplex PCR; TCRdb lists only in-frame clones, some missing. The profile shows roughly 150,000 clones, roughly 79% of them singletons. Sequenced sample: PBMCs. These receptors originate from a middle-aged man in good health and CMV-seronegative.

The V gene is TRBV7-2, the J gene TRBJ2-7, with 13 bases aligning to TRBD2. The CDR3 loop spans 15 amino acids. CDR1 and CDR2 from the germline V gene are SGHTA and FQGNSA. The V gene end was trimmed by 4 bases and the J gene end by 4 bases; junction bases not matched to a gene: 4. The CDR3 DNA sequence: TGTGCCAGCAGCTCGGGACTAGCGGGATTATACGAGCAGTACTTC. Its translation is CASSSGLAGLYEQYF.

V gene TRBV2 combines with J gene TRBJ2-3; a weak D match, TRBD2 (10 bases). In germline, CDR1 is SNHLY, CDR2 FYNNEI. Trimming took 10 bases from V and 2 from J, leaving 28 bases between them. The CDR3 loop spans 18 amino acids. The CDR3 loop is CATTGGSGLARSTDTQYF. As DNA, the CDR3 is TGTGCCACAACAGGGGGCTCGGGACTAGCGCGATCCACAGATACGCAGTATTTT.

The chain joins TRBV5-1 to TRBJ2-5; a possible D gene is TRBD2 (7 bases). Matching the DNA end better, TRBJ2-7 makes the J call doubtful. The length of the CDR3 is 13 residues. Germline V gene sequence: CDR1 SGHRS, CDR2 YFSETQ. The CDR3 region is CASSLVGGPEQYF. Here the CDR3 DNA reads TGCGCCAGCAGCTTGGTGGGGGGGCCCGAGCAGTACTTC.

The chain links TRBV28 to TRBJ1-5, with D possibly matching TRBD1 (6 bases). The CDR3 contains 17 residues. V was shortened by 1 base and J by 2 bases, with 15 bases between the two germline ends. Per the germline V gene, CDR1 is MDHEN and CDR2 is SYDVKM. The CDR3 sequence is CASSLFGTSLGNQPQHF. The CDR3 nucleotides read TGTGCCAGCAGTTTATTCGGGACATCCTTAGGCAATCAGCCCCAGCATTTT.

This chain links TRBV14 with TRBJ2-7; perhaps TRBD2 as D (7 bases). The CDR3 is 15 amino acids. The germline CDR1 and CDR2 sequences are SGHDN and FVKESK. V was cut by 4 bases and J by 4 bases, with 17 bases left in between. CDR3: CASSREQGGKYEQYF. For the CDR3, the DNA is TGTGCCAGCAGCCGAGAACAGGGAGGGAAGTACGAGCAGTACTTC. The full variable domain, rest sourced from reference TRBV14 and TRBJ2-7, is EAGVTQFPSHSVIEKGQTVTLRCDPISGHDNLYWYRRVMGKEIKFLLHFVKESKQDESGMPNNRFLAERTGGTYSTLKVQPAELEDSGVYFCASSREQGGKYEQYFGPGTRLTVT.

The CDR3 DNA reads TGTGCCAGCAGCCTTGCCGGGACAGGGGAGCAAAAACTGTTTTTT. Protein sequence: CASSLAGTGEQKLFF. The chain is built from TRBV7-6 and TRBJ1-4; 10 positions match TRBD1. Germline V gene data show CDR1 as SGHVS and CDR2 as FNYEAQ. The junction had 9 bases not matched to a gene; V was cut back by 5 bases and J by 9 bases. This CDR3 contains 15 residues.

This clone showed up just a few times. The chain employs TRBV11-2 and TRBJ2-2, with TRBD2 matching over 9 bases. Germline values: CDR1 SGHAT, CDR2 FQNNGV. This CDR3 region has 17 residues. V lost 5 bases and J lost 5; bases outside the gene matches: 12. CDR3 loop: CASSAPRGGRGTGELFF. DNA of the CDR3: TGTGCCAGCAGCGCCCCCCGGGGCGGGAGGGGGACCGGGGAGCTGTTTTTT.

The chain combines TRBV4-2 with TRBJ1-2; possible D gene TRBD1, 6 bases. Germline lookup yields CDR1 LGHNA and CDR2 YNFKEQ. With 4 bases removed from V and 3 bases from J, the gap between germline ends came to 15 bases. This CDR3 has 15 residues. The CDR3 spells CASSPAVDRHYGYTF. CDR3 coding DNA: TGTGCCAGCAGCCCTGCAGTCGACAGGCACTATGGCTACACCTTC.

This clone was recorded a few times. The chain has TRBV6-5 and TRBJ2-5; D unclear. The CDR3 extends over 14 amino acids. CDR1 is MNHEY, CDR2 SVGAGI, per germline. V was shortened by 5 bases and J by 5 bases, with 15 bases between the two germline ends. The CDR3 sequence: CASSALRFWETQYF. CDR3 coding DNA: TGTGCCAGCAGTGCTCTCAGATTCTGGGAGACCCAGTACTTC.

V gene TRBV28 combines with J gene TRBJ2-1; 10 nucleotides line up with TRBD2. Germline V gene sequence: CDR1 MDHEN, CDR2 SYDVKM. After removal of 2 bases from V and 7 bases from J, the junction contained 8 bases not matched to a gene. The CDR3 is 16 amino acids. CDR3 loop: CASSLMELAGRNEQFF. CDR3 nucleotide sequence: TGTGCCAGCAGTTTAATGGAACTAGCGGGACGGAATGAGCAGTTCTTC.

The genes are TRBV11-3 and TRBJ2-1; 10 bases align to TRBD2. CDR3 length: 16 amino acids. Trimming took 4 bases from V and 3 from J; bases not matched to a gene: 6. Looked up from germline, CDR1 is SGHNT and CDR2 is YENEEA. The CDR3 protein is CASSSGLAPSYNEQFF. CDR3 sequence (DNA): TGTGCCAGCAGCTCGGGACTAGCGCCGAGCTACAATGAGCAGTTCTTC.

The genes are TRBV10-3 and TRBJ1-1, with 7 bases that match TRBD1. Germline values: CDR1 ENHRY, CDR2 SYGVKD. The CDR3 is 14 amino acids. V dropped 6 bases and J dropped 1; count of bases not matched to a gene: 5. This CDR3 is CAIRIDRENTEAFF. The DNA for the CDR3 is TGTGCCATCAGGATCGACAGGGAGAACACTGAAGCTTTCTTT.

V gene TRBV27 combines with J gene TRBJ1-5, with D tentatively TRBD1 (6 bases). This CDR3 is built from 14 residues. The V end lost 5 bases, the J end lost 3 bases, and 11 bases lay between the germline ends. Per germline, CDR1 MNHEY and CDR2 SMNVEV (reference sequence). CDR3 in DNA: TGTGCCAGCAGTATAAACAGGGACAATCAGCCCCAGCATTTT. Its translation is CASSINRDNQPQHF.

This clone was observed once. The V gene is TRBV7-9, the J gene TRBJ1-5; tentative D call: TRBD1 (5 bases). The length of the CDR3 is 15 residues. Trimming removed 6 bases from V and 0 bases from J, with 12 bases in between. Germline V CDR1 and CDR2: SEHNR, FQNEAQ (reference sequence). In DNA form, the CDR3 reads TGTGCCAGCAGAGACAGTAGGTATAGCAATCAGCCCCAGCATTTT. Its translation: CASRDSRYSNQPQHF.

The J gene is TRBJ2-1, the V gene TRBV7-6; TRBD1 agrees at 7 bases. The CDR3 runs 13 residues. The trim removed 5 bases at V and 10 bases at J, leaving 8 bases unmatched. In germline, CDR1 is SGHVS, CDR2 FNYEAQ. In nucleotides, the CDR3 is TGTGCCAGCAGCGCGGACAGGTGGGGGGAGCAGTTCTTC. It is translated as CASSADRWGEQFF.

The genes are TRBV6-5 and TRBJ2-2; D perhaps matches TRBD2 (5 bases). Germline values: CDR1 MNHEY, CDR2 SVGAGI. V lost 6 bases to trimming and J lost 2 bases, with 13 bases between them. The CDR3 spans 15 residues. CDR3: CASRPGSPNTGELFF. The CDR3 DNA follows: TGTGCCAGCAGACCGGGATCACCTAACACCGGGGAGCTGTTTTTT.

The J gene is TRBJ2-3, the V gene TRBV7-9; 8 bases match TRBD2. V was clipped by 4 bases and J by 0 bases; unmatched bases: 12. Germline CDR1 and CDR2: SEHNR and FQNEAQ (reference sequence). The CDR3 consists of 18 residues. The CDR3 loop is CASSSPPFSGISTDTQYF. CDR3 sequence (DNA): TGTGCCAGCAGCTCCCCACCTTTTAGCGGGATTAGCACAGATACGCAGTATTTT.

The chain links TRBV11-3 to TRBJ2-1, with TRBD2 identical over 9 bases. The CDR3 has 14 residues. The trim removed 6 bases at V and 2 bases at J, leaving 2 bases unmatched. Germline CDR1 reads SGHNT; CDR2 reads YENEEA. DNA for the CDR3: TGTGCCAGCAGTATAGCGGGAGCCTACAATGAGCAGTTCTTC. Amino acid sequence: CASSIAGAYNEQFF.

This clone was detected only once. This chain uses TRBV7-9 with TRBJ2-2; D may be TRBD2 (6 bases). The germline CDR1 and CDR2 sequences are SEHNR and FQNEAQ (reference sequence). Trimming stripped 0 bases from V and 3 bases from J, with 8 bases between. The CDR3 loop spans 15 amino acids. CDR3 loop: CASSLAGEDTGELFF. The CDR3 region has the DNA TGTGCCAGCAGCTTAGCGGGGGAGGACACCGGGGAGCTGTTTTTT.

The CDR3 nucleotides read TGTGCCACCAGCAGAGAGGACAGGGGGCAGGCTGAAGCTTTCTTT. The encoded protein is CATSREDRGQAEAFF. The V call is TRBV15, the J call TRBJ1-1; 11 bases fit TRBD1. V gave up 0 bases and J gave up 6 bases; unmatched junction bases: 3. The CDR3 length is 15 residues. CDR1 and CDR2 from the germline V gene are LNHNV and YYDKDF (reference sequence). Full variable domain (missing parts from reference TRBV15 and TRBJ1-1): DAMVIQNPRYQVTQFGKPVTLSCSQTLNHNVMYWYQQKSSQAPKLLFHYYDKDFNNEADTPDNFQSRRPNTSFCFLDIRSPGLGDTAMYLCATSREDRGQAEAFFGQGTRLTVV.

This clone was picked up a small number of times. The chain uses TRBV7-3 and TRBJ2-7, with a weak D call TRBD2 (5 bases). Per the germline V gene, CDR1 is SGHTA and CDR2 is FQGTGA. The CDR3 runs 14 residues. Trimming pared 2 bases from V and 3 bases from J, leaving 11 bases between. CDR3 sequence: CASSLGPGSYEQYV. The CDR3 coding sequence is TGTGCCAGCAGCTTAGGGCCGGGAAGCTACGAGCAGTACGTC.

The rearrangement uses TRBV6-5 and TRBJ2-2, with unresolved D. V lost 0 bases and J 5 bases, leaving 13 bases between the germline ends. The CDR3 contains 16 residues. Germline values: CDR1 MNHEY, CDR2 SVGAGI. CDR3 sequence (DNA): TGTGCCAGCAGTTACTCCTCACGACTCACTACCGGGGAGCTGTTTTTT. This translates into CASSYSSRLTTGELFF.

The CDR3: CASSAPGLAGGHEQYF. The CDR3 nucleotides are TGTGCCAGCAGCGCACCGGGACTAGCGGGAGGCCACGAGCAGTACTTC. The rearrangement joins TRBV9 to TRBJ2-7, with 15 bases matching TRBD2. Germline CDR1 SGDLS, CDR2 YYNGEE. The V and J ends lost 3 bases and 5 bases, in that order; junction bases with no gene match: 6. The CDR3 is made up of 16 amino acids.

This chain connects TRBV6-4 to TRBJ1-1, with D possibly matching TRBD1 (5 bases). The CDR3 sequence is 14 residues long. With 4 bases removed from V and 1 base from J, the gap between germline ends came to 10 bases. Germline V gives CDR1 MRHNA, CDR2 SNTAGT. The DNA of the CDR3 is TGTGCCAGCAGTGCCAGGGCTACGAACACTGAAGCTTTCTTT. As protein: CASSARATNTEAFF.

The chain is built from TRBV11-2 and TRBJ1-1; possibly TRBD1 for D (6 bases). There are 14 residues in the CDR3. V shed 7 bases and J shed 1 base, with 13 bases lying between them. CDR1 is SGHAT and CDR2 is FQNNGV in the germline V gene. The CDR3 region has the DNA TGTGCCAGCACCTGGGGGCGGTGGAACACTGAAGCTTTCTTT. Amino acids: CASTWGRWNTEAFF. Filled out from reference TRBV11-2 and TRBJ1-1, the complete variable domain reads EAGVAQSPRYKIIEKRQSVAFWCNPISGHATLYWYQQILGQGPKLLIQFQNNGVVDDSQLPKDRFSAERLKGVDSTLKIQPAKLEDSAVYLCASTWGRWNTEAFFGQGTRLTVV.

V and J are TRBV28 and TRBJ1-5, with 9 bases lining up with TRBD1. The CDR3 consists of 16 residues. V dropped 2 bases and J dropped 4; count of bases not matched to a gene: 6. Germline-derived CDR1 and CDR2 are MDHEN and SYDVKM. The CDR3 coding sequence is TGTGCCAGCAGTTTAGGTGGGACAGGGAGTAATCAGCCCCAGCATTTT. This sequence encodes CASSLGGTGSNQPQHF.

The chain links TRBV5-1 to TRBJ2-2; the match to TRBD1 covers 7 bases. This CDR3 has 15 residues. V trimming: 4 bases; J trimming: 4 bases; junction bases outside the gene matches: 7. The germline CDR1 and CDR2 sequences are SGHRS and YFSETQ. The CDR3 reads CASSPDREGTGELFF. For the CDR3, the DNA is TGCGCCAGCAGCCCCGACAGGGAAGGCACCGGGGAGCTGTTTTTT.